This T cell receptor (beta chain) was recorded in a study of molecular identifiers for immune sequencing clone quantification. It was with previously described methods and listed TCR primers that bulk TCR libraries were made. MiXCR was run by TCRdb on the PCR reads, yielding one entry per CDR3 protein. The sample has approximately 670,000 distinct CDR3 sequences, just under 20% seen once. The CDR3 length is 14 residues. V was clipped by 8 bases and J by 0 bases; unmatched bases: 5. Whole-study findings and limits: Identical TCR molecules sharing a barcode could underestimate highly expanded clone sizes.

The sample holds many counts of this clonotype. What it binds is unknown. The specimen was naive CD8+ T cells from blood, with Jurkat cell RNA spiked in. As to subset: FACS-sorted CD8+CD4-CCR7+CD45RA+ naive T cells. V is TRBV12-3 or TRBV12-4 and J is TRBJ1-1; 8 bases are a match to TRBD1. The clonotype comes from a human donor in good health. Some libraries in this study had Jurkat cell RNA spiked in. CDR3 bases: TGTGCCAGCCAACCGGGACAGGTGAACACTGAAGCTTTCTTT. This gives the protein CASQPGQVNTEAFF.